Sequencing of this TCR beta chain was carried out in a study of blood T cell repertoires in COVID-19 (dated by TCRdb to 2020 to 2021). About the study as a whole: Collaborator samples came from the United States, Italy and Spain and covered acute and convalescent phases of COVID-19. The material from the prospective study consisted of cDNA or gDNA derived from T cells, B-cell-depleted T cells, or PBMCs. The dataset comprised deeply sampled blood TCRbeta repertoires from subjects exposed to, actively infected with, or recovered from COVID-19. The repertoires were made available in a free public database intended to serve as a resource for research on the immune response to SARS-CoV-2. The samples were drawn from two sources: the first 160 participants of the ongoing ImmuneRACE study, and 950 to 1,500 subjects contributed by 6 global collaborators. Sample metadata almost always included a de-identified subject ID, COVID-19 status, age in years and sex. Where available, HLA class I and class II types were taken from metadata supplied by the sample provider and were not determined by assay-based typing.

Clipping removes 5 bases from V and 4 bases from J, with 4 as the unmatched junction base count. Measured from the cysteine to the phenylalanine, the CDR3 is 12 residues long. Only the CDR3 portion is preserved as DNA: 36 bases, with reading frame beginning at the first base. The germline V gene yields SQVTM for CDR1 and ANQGSEA for CDR2. Whole blood was collected in K2EDTA tubes by collaborating institutions according to the institutions' own protocols. For TCRbeta analysis, collaborator samples were shipped as frozen whole blood, as isolated PBMCs, or as DNA extracted from either sample type. Remarks on this clone: The antigen it recognizes is unknown. It has no much larger one-base neighbor in the sample; base qualities were not kept.

The immunoSEQ Assay, a bias-controlled multiplex PCR, was used to amplify TCRbeta CDR3 regions from genomic DNA. Under the source paper's analysis protocol: The number of nucleated cells in each sample was estimated by amplification of reference gene primers within the assay. To quantify the absolute abundance of each unique TCRbeta CDR3 rearrangement, sequence reads were collapsed and filtered. Productive Simpson clonality was computed per sample as the square root of Simpson's diversity index over productive rearrangements. In TCRdb, the immuneACCESS table is reduced to in-frame sequences with V and J assigned. These tables do not hold every clone; where another copy was compared, an unresolved V gene accounts for under half, and the others remain unexplained. The DNA was the basis for D and trimming; V, J and clone size are from that table. The sample table records around 60,000 clones; around 89% of these occur just once. The biggest ten clones account for under 4.5% of the sample.

Broader findings and caveats from the paper: How much clinical and demographic metadata was included differed by source and by participant, and the metadata was provided uncurated.

The sequence came from a human donor in a cohort sampled during active COVID-19. The receptor chain draws on TRBV29-1 and TRBJ1-1, with TRBD1 identical over 7 junction bases. The sample was peripheral blood. The sequenced DNA: TGCAGCGTTAGGGGGCCGGGCACTGAAGCTTTCTTT. This yields the protein CSVRGPGTEAFF.